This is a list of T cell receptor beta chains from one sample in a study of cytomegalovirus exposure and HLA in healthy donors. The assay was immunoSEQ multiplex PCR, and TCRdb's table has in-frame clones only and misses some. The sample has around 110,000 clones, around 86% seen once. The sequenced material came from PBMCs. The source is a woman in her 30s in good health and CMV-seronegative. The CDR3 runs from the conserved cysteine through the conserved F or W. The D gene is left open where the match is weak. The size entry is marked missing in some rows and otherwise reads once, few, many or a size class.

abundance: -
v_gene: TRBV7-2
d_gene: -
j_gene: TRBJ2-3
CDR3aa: CAGLGGDTQYF
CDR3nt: TGTGCCGGGCTAGGCGGGGATACGCAGTATTTT

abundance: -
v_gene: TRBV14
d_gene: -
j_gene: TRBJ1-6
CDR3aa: CASSQLDSSNSPLHF
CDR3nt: TGTGCCAGCAGCCAATTGGACAGCTCTAATTCACCCCTCCACTTT

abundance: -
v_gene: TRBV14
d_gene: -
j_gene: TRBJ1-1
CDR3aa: CASSRLQLPGTEAFF
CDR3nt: TGTGCCAGCAGCCGCCTACAGCTCCCAGGCACTGAAGCTTTCTTT

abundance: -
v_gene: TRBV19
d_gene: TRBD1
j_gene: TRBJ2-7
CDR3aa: CASSIVGQGSYEQYF
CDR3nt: TGTGCCAGTAGTATCGTGGGACAGGGATCCTACGAGCAGTACTTC

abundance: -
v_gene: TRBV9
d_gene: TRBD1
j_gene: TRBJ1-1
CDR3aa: CASSRGTDTEAFF
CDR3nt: TGTGCCAGCAGTCGGGGGACAGACACTGAAGCTTTCTTT

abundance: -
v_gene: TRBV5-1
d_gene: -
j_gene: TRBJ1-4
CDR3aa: CASSLAGIHEKLFF
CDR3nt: TGCGCCAGCAGCTTGGCAGGGATTCATGAAAAACTGTTTTTT

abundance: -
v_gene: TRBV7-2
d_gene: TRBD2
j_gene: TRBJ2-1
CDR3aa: CASSSLAGVSNEQFF
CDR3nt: TGTGCCAGCAGCTCTCTAGCGGGAGTTTCCAATGAGCAGTTCTTC

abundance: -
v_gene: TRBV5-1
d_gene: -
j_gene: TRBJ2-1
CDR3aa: CASGKVGGSSYNEQFF
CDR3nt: TGCGCCAGCGGCAAAGTAGGGGGTAGCTCCTACAATGAGCAGTTCTTC

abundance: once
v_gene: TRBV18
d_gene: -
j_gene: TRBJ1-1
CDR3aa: CASSPSVNTEAFF
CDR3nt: TGTGCCAGCTCACCCTCTGTCAACACTGAAGCTTTCTTT

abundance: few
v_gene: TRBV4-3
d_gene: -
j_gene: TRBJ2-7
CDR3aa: CASSQESGDEQYF
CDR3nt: TGCGCCAGCAGCCAAGAGTCCGGGGACGAGCAGTACTTC

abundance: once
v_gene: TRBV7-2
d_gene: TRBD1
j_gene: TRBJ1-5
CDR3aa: CASSLANRGGQPQHF
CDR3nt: TGTGCCAGCAGCTTGGCGAACAGGGGAGGTCAGCCCCAGCATTTT

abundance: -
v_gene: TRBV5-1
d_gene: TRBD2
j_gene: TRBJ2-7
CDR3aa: CASSLAGTSYEQYF
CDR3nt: TGCGCCAGCAGCTTAGCGGGAACCTCCTACGAGCAGTACTTC

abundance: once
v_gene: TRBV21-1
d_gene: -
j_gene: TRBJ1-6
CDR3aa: CASSNPDGGYNSPLHF
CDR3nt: TGTGCCAGCAGCAACCCCGACGGGGGTTATAATTCACCCCTCCACTTT

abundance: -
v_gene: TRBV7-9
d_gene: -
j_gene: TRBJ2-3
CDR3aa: CASSPSGSTDTQYF
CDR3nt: TGTGCCAGCAGCCCAAGCGGTAGCACAGATACGCAGTATTTT

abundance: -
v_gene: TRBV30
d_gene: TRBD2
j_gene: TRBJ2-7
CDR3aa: CAWATSGSYEQYF
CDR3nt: TGTGCCTGGGCGACTAGCGGCTCCTACGAGCAGTACTTC

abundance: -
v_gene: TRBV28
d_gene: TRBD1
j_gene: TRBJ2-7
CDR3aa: CASSYVFEWGGQGSHEQYF
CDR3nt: TGTGCCAGCAGTTACGTTTTCGAATGGGGGGGACAGGGCTCCCACGAGCAGTACTTC

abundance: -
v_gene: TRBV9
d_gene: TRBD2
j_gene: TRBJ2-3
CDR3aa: CASSRLAVDTQYF
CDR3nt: TGTGCCAGCAGCAGACTAGCGGTGGATACGCAGTATTTT

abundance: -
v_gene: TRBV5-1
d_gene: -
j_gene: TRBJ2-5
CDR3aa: CASSLDLGGAREQYF
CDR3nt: TGCGCCAGCAGCTTGGATCTCGGGGGAGCAAGGGAGCAGTACTTC